This TCR beta chain was recorded in a study of beta chain features in type 1 diabetes. From germline, CDR1 is SGHTA and CDR2 FQGNSA. V lost 1 base, J lost 7 bases, and 8 bases lay in between. CDR3 size: 13 residues. This clone has more than one count but fewer than ten. Its target is unknown. Overall study results and limits: A cDNA-based sequencing approach could over-represent cells with high TCR expression. A moderate, significant TCRB CDR3 shortening appeared in type 1 diabetes across four CD4+ subsets. For TCRB rearrangement, an influence of HLA type remained unresolved here.

The authors reverse transcribed all of the isolated RNA, so sequencing captured expressed TCRB transcripts. Read counts averaged approximately 3.6 million for samples of naive, central memory and regulatory T cells. Profiled with immunoSEQ multiplex PCR; TCRdb holds only in-frame clones, not every one. Here the sample spans approximately 600,000 clones, 9.5% to 15% being singletons. Via the markers CD45RO/CCR7/CD25/CD127/CD95/CD27, stem cell-like memory, regulatory, central memory and naive CD4+ cells were sorted. Sequencing was done on a sample of naive CD4+ T cells from blood. The chain couples TRBV7-2 to TRBJ1-5; D gene unclear. The receptor was derived from a man between 25 and 39 years old with type 1 diabetes. CDR3: CASSLVWAQPQHF. Here the CDR3 DNA reads TGTGCCAGCAGCTTAGTATGGGCACAGCCCCAGCATTTT.